This T cell receptor beta chain comes out of a study of shared clonotypes between healthy human individuals. With respect to this clone: The antigen remains unidentified.

The germline V and J ends were trimmed by 4 bases and 7 bases, with 8 bases remaining between them. The germline gives CDR1 MDHEN, CDR2 SYDVKM. CDR3 length equals 12 residues. The study, taken as a whole, reports: A generally larger estimated richness was seen in naive subsets than in memory subsets. Approximately 5% of naive CD4 clonotypes were shared across several donors.

Per the authors' pipeline: Without quality scores, immunoSEQ junctional reads could not be filtered like full-length reads. Sequencing used immunoSEQ multiplex PCR; TCRdb keeps in-frame clones, though not all of them. The V and J calls and clone size were taken over from that table, and D and trimming were inferred from the DNA. This sample has hundreds of thousands of clones, with around 96% found just once. CD45RO-negative, CCR7-selected cells formed the naive CD8 fraction, which excluded terminally differentiated effector memory CD45RA+ cells. This clonotype was obtained from a woman in her twenties or thirties in good health. Sequenced input: naive CD8+ T cells sorted from blood. The chain couples TRBV28 to TRBJ2-1; D call uncertain. In nucleotides, the CDR3 is TGTGCCAGCAGTTCGAACACTAATGAGCAGTTCTTC. This codes for CASSSNTNEQFF.